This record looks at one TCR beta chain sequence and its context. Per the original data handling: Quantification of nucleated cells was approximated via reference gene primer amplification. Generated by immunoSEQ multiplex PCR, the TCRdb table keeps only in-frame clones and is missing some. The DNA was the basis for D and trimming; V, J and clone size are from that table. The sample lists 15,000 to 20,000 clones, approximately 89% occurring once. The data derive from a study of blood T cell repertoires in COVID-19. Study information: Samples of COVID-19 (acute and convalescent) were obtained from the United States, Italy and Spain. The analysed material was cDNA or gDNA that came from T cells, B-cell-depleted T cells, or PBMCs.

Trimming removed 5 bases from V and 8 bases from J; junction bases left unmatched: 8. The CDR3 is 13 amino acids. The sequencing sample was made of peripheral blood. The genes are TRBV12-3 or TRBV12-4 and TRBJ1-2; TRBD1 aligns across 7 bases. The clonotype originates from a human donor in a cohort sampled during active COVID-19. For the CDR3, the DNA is TGTGCCAGCAGTGAGGGGGCTCTCGGGGGCTACACCTTC. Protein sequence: CASSEGALGGYTF.